This TCR beta chain emerged from a study of T cell responses to AZD1222 COVID-19 vaccine. The CDR3 runs to 16 residues. V was pared by 0 bases and J by 1 base, with 9 bases between. CDR1 MNHEY and CDR2 SVGEGT come from the germline V gene. Some clones are missing from TCRdb's copy, which holds only in-frame ones; the method was immunoSEQ multiplex PCR. Of 100,000 to 150,000 clones in the sample, around 85% were seen once. The analysis combined second doses at about 4 or about 12 weeks. This clone was detected only a few times. The V gene is TRBV6-2 or TRBV6-3, the J gene TRBJ2-2; D is possibly TRBD2 (6 bases). The receptor comes from an adult who received the AZD1222 COVID-19 vaccine. Sample: peripheral blood, taken 28 days after the second AZD1222 dose. In DNA, the CDR3 is TGTGCCAGCAGTTACTCAGGAGGGAGGAACACCGGGGAGCTGTTTTTT. Protein product: CASSYSGGRNTGELFF.